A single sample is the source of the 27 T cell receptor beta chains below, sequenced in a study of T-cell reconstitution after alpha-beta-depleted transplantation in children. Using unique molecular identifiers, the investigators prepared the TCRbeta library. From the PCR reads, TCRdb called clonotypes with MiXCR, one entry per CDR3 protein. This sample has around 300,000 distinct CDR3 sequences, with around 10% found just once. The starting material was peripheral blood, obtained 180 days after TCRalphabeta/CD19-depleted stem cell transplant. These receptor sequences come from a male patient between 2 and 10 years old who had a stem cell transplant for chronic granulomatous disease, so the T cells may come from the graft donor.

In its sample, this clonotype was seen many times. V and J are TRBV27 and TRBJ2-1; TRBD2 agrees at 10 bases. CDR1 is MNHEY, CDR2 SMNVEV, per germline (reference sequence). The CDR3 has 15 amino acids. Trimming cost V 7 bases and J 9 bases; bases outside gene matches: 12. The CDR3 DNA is TGTGCCAGCACGCCGGTCGGGGGACTAGCGACTGAGCAGTTCTTC. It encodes CASTPVGGLATEQFF.

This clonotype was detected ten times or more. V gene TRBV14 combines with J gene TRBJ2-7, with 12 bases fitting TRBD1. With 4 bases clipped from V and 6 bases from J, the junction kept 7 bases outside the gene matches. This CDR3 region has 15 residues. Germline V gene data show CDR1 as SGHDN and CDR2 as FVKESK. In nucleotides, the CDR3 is TGTGCCAGCAGCCGAACCGGGACAGGGGGCCTCGAGCAGTACTTC. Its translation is CASSRTGTGGLEQYF.

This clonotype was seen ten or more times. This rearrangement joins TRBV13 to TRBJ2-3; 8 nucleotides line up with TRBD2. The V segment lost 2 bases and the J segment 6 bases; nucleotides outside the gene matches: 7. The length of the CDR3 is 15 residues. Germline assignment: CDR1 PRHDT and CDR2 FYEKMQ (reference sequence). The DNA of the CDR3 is TGTGCCAGCAGCTTAACTAGCGGCCCCCGGGATACGCAGTATTTT. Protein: CASSLTSGPRDTQYF.

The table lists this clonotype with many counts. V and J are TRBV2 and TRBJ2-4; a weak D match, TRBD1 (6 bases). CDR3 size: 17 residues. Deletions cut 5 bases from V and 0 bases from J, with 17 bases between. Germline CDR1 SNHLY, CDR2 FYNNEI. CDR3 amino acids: CASSSTGTSLAKNIQYF. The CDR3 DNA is TGTGCCAGCAGTTCTACCGGGACATCCCTAGCCAAAAACATTCAGTACTTC. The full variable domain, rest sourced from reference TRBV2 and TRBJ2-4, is EPEVTQTPSHQVTQMGQEVILRCVPISNHLYFYWYRQILGQKVEFLVSFYNNEISEKSEIFDDQFSVERPDGSNFTLKIRSTKLEDSAMYFCASSSTGTSLAKNIQYFGAGTRLSVL.

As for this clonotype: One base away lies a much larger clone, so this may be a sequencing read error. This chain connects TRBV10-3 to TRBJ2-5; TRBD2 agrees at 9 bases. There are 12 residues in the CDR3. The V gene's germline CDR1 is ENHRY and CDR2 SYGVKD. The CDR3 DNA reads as TGTGCCATCGGCGGGGGGGAAGATACCCAGTACTTC. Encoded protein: CAIGGGEDTQYF.

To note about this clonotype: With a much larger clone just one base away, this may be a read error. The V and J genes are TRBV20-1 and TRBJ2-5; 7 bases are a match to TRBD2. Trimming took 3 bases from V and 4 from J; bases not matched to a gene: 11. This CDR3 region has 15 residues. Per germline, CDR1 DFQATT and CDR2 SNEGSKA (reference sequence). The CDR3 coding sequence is TGCAGTGCTAGGGCTAGCGGAGGGAGGCGAGAGACCCAGTACTTC. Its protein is CSARASGGRRETQYF.

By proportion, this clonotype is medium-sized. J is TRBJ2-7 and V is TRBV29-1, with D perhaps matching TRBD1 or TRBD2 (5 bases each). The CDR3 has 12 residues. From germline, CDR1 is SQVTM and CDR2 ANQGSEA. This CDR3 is CSVGTSSYEQYF. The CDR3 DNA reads TGCAGTGTCGGGACGAGCTCCTACGAGCAGTACTTC.

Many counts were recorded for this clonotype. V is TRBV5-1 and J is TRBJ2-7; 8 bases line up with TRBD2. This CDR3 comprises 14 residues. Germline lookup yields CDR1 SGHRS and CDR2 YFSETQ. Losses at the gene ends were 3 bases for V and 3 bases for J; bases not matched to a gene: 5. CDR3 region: CASSSQRGLYEQYF. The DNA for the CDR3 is TGCGCCAGCAGCTCCCAGCGGGGGCTCTACGAGCAGTACTTC.

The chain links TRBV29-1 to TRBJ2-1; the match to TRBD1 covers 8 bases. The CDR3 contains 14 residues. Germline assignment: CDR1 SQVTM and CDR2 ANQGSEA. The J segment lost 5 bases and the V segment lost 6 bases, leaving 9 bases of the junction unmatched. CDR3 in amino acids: CSVAGQEGDNEQFF. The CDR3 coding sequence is TGCAGCGTCGCGGGACAGGAAGGTGACAATGAGCAGTTCTTC.

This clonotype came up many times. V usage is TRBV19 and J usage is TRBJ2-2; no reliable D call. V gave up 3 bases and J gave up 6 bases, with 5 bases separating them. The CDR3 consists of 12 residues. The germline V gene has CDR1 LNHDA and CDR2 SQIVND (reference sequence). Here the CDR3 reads CASSIWAGELFF. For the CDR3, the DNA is TGTGCCAGTAGTATTTGGGCCGGGGAGCTGTTTTTT. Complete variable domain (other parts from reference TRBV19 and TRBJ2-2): DGGITQSPKYLFRKEGQNVTLSCEQNLNHDAMYWYRQDPGQGLRLIYYSQIVNDFQKGDIAEGYSVSREKKESFPLTVTSAQKNPTAFYLCASSIWAGELFFGEGSRLTVL.

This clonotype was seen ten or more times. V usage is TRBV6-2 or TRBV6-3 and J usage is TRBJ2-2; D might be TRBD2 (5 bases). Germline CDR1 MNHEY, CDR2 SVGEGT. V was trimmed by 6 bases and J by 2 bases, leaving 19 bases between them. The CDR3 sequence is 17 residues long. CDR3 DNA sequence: TGTGCCAGCAGCCAACCGGGCGGGTTGCCAAACACCGGGGAGCTGTTTTTT. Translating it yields CASSQPGGLPNTGELFF.

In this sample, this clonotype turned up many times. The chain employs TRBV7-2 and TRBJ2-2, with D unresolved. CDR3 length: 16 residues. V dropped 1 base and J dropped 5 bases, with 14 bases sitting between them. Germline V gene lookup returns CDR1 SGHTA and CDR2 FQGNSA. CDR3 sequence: CASSLVGPPPTGELFF. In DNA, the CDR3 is TGTGCCAGCAGCTTAGTAGGGCCACCCCCAACCGGGGAGCTGTTTTTT.

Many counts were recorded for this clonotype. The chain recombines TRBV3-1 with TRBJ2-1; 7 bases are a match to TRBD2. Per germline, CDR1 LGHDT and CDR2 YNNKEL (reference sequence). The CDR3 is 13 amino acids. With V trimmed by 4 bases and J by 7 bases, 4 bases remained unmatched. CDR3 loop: CASSPTSANEQFF. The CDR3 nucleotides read TGTGCCAGCAGCCCAACTAGCGCTAATGAGCAGTTCTTC.

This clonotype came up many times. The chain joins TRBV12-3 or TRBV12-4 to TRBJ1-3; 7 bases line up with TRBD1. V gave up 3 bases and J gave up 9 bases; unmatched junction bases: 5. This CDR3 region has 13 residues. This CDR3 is CASSFGQGGTIYF. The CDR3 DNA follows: TGTGCCAGCAGTTTCGGGCAGGGGGGCACCATATATTTT.

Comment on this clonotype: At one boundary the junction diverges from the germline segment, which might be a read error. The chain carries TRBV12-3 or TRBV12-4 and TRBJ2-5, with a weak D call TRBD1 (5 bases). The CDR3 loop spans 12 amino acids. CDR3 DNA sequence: TGTGCCACCAGTAGGGGACAAGAGACCCAGTACTTC. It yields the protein CATSRGQETQYF.

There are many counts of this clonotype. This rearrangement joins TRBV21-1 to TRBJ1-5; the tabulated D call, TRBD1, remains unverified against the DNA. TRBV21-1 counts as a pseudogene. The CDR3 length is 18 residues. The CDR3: CASSKVGGNLYSNQPQHF. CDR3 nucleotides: TGTGCCAGCAGCAAAGTGGGGGGGAACCTCTATAGCAATCAGCCCCAGCATTTT.

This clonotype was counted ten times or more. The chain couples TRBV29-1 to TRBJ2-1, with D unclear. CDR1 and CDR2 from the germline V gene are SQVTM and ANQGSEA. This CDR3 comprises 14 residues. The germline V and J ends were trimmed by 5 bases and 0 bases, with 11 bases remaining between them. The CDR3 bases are TGCAGCGTTACCCGAAAAAGCTCCTACAATGAGCAGTTCTTC. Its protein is CSVTRKSSYNEQFF.

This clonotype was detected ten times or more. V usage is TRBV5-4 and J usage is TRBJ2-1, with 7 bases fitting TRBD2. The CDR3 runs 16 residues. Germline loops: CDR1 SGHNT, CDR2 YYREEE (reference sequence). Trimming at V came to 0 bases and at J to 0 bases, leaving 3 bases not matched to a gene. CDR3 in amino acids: CASSLEGGGSYNEQFF. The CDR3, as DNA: TGTGCCAGCAGCTTGGAAGGCGGGGGCTCCTACAATGAGCAGTTCTTC. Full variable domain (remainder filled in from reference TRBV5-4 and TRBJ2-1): ETGVTQSPTHLIKTRGQQVTLRCSSQSGHNTVSWYQQALGQGPQFIFQYYREEENGRGNFPPRFSGLQFPNYSSELNVNALELDDSALYLCASSLEGGGSYNEQFFGPGTRLTVL.

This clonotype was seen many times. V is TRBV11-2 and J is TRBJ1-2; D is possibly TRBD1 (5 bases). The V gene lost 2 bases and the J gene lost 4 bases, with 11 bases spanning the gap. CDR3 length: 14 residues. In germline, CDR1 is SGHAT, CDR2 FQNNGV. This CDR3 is CASSLSRDLYGYTF. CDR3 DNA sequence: TGTGCCAGCAGCTTATCCCGGGACCTCTATGGCTACACCTTC.

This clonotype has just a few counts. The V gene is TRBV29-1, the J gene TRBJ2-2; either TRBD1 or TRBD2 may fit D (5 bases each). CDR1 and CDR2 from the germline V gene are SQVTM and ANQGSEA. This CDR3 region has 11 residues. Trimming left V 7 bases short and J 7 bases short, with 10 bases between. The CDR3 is CSAEGNGELFF. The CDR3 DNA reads TGCAGCGCCGAGGGGAACGGGGAGCTGTTTTTT.

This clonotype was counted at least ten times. CDR3 coding DNA: TGTGCCAGCAGCCGTGGACAGGTGGGCACAGATACGCAGTATTTT. Encoded protein: CASSRGQVGTDTQYF. The genes are TRBV7-2 and TRBJ2-3, with 7 bases matching TRBD1. Losses at the gene ends were 5 bases for V and 1 base for J; bases not matched to a gene: 6. This CDR3 has 15 amino acids. CDR1 is SGHTA and CDR2 is FQGNSA in the germline V gene.

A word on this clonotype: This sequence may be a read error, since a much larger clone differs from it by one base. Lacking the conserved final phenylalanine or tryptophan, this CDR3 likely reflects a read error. CDR3 coding DNA: TGTGCCAGCAGCGTAGGACTAGCGGACAATGAGCAGTTCCTC. It specifies CASSVGLADNEQFL. J is TRBJ2-1 and V is TRBV9; the match to TRBD2 covers 9 bases. Germline loops: CDR1 SGDLS, CDR2 YYNGEE. The CDR3 has 14 amino acids. Trimming removed 0 bases from V and 5 bases from J; junction bases left unmatched: 0.

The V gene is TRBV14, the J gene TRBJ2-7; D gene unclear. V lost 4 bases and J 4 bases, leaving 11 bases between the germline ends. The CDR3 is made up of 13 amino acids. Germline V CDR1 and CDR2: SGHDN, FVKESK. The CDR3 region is CASSPWMGYEQYF. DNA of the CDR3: TGTGCCAGCAGCCCTTGGATGGGGTACGAGCAGTACTTC.

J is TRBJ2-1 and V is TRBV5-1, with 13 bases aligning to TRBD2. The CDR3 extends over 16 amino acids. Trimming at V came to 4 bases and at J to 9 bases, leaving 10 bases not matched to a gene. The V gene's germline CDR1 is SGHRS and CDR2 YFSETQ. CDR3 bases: TGCGCCAGCAGCGTATCCACTAGCGGGGGGGGGACTGAGCAGTTCTTC. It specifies CASSVSTSGGGTEQFF.

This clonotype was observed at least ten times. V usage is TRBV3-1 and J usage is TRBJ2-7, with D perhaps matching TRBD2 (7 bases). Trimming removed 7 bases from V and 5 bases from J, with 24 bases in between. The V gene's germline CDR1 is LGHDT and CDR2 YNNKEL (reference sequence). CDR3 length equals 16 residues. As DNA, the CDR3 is TGTGCCAGCACCCCAAGGGGGGGGACTACCAACCACGAGCAGTACTTC. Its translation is CASTPRGGTTNHEQYF.

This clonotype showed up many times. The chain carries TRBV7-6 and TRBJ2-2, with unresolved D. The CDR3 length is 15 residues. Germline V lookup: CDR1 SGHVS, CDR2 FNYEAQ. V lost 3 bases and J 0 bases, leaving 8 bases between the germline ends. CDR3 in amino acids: CASSLAGSNTGELFF. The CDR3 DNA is TGTGCCAGCAGCTTGGCTGGTTCGAACACCGGGGAGCTGTTTTTT.

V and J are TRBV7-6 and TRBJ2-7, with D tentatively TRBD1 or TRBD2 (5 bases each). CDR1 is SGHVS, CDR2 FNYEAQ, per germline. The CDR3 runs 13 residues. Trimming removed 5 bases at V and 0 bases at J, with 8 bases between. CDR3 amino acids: CASSRDVSYEQYF. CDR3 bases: TGTGCCAGCAGCCGGGACGTCTCCTACGAGCAGTACTTC. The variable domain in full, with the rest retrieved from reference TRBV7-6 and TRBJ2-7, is GAGVSQSPRYKVTKRGQDVALRCDPISGHVSLYWYRQALGQGPEFLTYFNYEAQQDKSGLPNDRFSAERPEGSISTLTIQRTEQRDSAMYRCASSRDVSYEQYFGPGTRLTVT.